Described below is a single TCR beta chain sequence and its context. The antigen is not known. This specimen belongs to a study of immune evolution from preneoplasia to lung adenocarcinoma. Study background: HLA loss of heterozygosity: 5.5% to 8.5% AIS, about 14% MIA, about 35% ADC, none AAH.

Broader study findings: From normal lung to invasive adenocarcinoma, top clone frequencies appeared to decrease. Normal lung had highest clonality; later lesions appeared denser, more diverse.

The table came from immunoSEQ multiplex PCR; TCRdb's copy has only in-frame clones and leaves some out. The sample lists about 10,000 clones; 90% were seen once. This CDR3 is 15 amino acids long. Germline CDR1 KGHSH, CDR2 LQKENI. Trimming took off 2 bases at V and 3 bases at J, with 10 bases between the two ends. The TCR originated in a person aged 70 to 85 with invasive lung adenocarcinoma. Sequencing input: FFPE invasive lung adenocarcinoma tissue. The genes are TRBV18 and TRBJ1-4; no reliable D call. CDR3 nucleotides: TGTGCCAGCTCACCAGATCAGCGGTCTAATGAAAAACTGTTTTTT. Its translation is CASSPDQRSNEKLFF.